Shown below are 27 T cell receptor beta chains from a single sample sequenced in a study of human T cells and chemical hapten exposure (dated by TCRdb to about 2021). Library preparation attached unique molecular identifiers to individual cDNA molecules for quantitative, reproducible TCR counting. TCRdb ran its own pipeline on the public reads, namely fastp trimming at Q25 and MiXCR clone calling, and kept in-frame beta chains. Each CDR3 protein gets just one entry, which takes the most common genes and DNA from the rows behind it. Recorded for this sample are 4,000 to 5,000 distinct CDR3 sequences; 45% to 50% of them occurred a single time. The top ten clonotypes cover 3.5% of the sample. The treatment or condition label, as the study defines it: therapeutic diphenylcyclopropenone sensitization with weekly scalp DPC. The starting material was whole blood, obtained before DPC sensitization or 2, 6, or about 24 weeks after (not recorded which). The source of these receptors is an adult with alopecia areata. Some clones in this sample may be carry-over from other donors' samples. This table probably holds off-target reads from a library built for another chain.

The gene calls are TRBV28 and TRBJ2-2; no reliable D call. Deletions cut 6 bases from V and 4 bases from J, with 3 bases between. Germline V gene data show CDR1 as MDHEN and CDR2 as SYDVKM. The CDR3 consists of 11 residues. The CDR3 DNA is TGTGCCAGCAGAACCACCGGGGAGCTGTTTTTT. Translating it yields CASRTTGELFF. Filled out from reference TRBV28 and TRBJ2-2, the complete variable domain reads DVKVTQSSRYLVKRTGEKVFLECVQDMDHENMFWYRQDPGLGLRLIYFSYDVKMKEKGDIPEGYSVSREKKERFSLILESASTNQTSMYLCASRTTGELFFGEGSRLTVL.

The chain uses TRBV30 and TRBJ2-3; 11 bases fit TRBD2. This CDR3 comprises 17 residues. Looked up from germline, CDR1 is GTSNPN and CDR2 is SVGIG (reference sequence). Trimming at V came to 2 bases and at J to 0 bases, leaving 7 bases not matched to a gene. The CDR3 DNA sequence: TGTGCCTGGAGTACCGGGACTAGCGGAGCTAGCACAGATACGCAGTATTTT. It specifies CAWSTGTSGASTDTQYF.

The chain carries TRBV28 and TRBJ2-7; no definite D call. Trimming cost V 5 bases and J 2 bases, with 1 base left between them. Germline CDR1 is MDHEN and CDR2 is SYDVKM. CDR3 length: 10 amino acids. The DNA for the CDR3 is TGTGCCAGCAGTGCCTACGAGCAGTACTTC. It codes for CASSAYEQYF.

V and J are TRBV18 and TRBJ2-3; 11 nucleotides match TRBD2. Germline lookup yields CDR1 KGHSH and CDR2 LQKENI. V lost 2 bases and J lost 0; bases outside the gene matches: 1. The CDR3 loop spans 16 amino acids. The CDR3 nucleotides are TGTGCCAGCTCACCAAGGACTAGCGGGAGCACAGATACGCAGTATTTT. The encoded protein is CASSPRTSGSTDTQYF.

The rearrangement joins TRBV6-4 to TRBJ2-3, with 11 bases fitting TRBD1. Losses at the gene ends were 0 bases for V and 3 bases for J; bases not matched to a gene: 2. Germline assignment: CDR1 MRHNA and CDR2 SNTAGT. CDR3 size: 16 residues. DNA of the CDR3: TGTGCCAGCAGTGACTCGGACAGGGGGCCAACAGATACGCAGTATTTT. Translated: CASSDSDRGPTDTQYF.

V is TRBV14 and J is TRBJ2-2, with D unclear. Germline values: CDR1 SGHDN, CDR2 FVKESK. The germline V and J ends were trimmed by 4 bases and 3 bases, with 15 bases remaining between them. CDR3 size: 16 residues. DNA for the CDR3: TGTGCCAGCAGCCTTCTCCGGGCCCAATACACCGGGGAGCTGTTTTTT. It is translated as CASSLLRAQYTGELFF. The complete variable domain, with remaining parts taken from reference TRBV14 and TRBJ2-2, reads EAGVTQFPSHSVIEKGQTVTLRCDPISGHDNLYWYRRVMGKEIKFLLHFVKESKQDESGMPNNRFLAERTGGTYSTLKVQPAELEDSGVYFCASSLLRAQYTGELFFGEGSRLTVL.

This clonotype was picked up a small number of times. Germline and junction disagree at one end, which may indicate a read error. This chain links TRBV7-2 with TRBJ2-6; 9 bases align to TRBD1. The germline V gene encodes CDR1 SGHTA and CDR2 FQGNSA. The CDR3 covers 18 residues. The CDR3 DNA reads as TGTGCCAGCACCTTACAGGGACAGGGATGGTCTGGGGCCAACGTCCTGACTTTC. Residues: CASTLQGQGWSGANVLTF.

The sample holds a few counts of this clonotype. The rearrangement links TRBV5-1 to TRBJ2-2; D remains unclear. Germline CDR1 is SGHRS and CDR2 is YFSETQ. CDR3 length equals 16 residues. V was pared by 7 bases and J by 0 bases, with 16 bases between. The CDR3 coding sequence is TGCGCCAGCCGCTACGGCCCCAACTCGAACACCGGGGAGCTGTTTTTT. It codes for CASRYGPNSNTGELFF.

The chain links TRBV18 to TRBJ2-3, with 10 bases aligning to TRBD2. This CDR3 comprises 15 residues. CDR1 KGHSH and CDR2 LQKENI come from the germline V gene. V shed 3 bases, J shed 4 bases, and the junction held 4 bases outside the gene matches. CDR3: CASSPLAGAADTQYF. As DNA, the CDR3 is TGTGCCAGCTCACCCCTAGCGGGAGCCGCAGATACGCAGTATTTT.

The chain uses TRBV20-1 and TRBJ2-1, with TRBD2 matching 9 bases. The CDR3 sequence is 12 residues long. J gave up 9 bases and V 5 bases, and 5 bases lay outside the gene matches. CDR1 is DFQATT and CDR2 is SNEGSKA in the germline V gene (reference sequence). CDR3 sequence reads: CSAPWTSAEQFF. The DNA for the CDR3 is TGCAGTGCTCCCTGGACTAGCGCTGAGCAGTTCTTC.

This clonotype was counted between two and nine times. The rearrangement links TRBV5-1 to TRBJ2-3; D unresolved. Germline V gene data show CDR1 as SGHRS and CDR2 as YFSETQ. This CDR3 comprises 16 residues. Trimming took off 1 base at V and 2 bases at J, with 14 bases between the two ends. CDR3 loop: CASSLYSSQSTDTQYF. The CDR3 bases are TGCGCCAGCAGCTTGTATTCCAGTCAGTCCACAGATACGCAGTATTTT.

Remarks on this clonotype: Mismatch with germline at one junction end may stem from a read error. The V and J genes are TRBV2 and TRBJ2-1; unclear D gene. The CDR3 sequence is 12 residues long. Germline assignment: CDR1 SNHLY and CDR2 FYNNEI. The CDR3 sequence is CASSETQDGPLF. The CDR3 bases are TGTGCCAGCAGTGAAACCCAGGACGGCCCCCTCTTC.

This chain links TRBV7-6 with TRBJ2-1; D is uncertain. The CDR3 totals 13 residues. The germline CDR1 and CDR2 sequences are SGHVS and FNYEAQ. Trimming took 0 bases from V and 6 from J, leaving 6 bases between them. The CDR3 here is CASSLALGNEQFF. The CDR3 nucleotides read TGTGCCAGCAGCTTAGCGCTTGGCAATGAGCAGTTCTTC.

The table lists this clonotype with a few counts. This chain uses TRBV21-1 with TRBJ1-2; no check of the table's D call, TRBD1, against the DNA was made. TRBV21-1 is flagged as a pseudogene. CDR3 length equals 16 residues. The CDR3 here is CASSTPGHACNYGYTF. CDR3 bases: TGTGCCAGCAGCACCCCGGGACACGCGTGTAACTATGGCTACACCTTC.

The table lists this clonotype with a few counts. V is TRBV6-4 and J is TRBJ2-1; 15 nucleotides agree with TRBD2. The CDR3 spans 15 residues. Unmatched junction bases numbered 9, after V lost 10 bases and J lost 8 bases. Germline CDR1 is MRHNA and CDR2 is SNTAGT. This CDR3 is CATSWTSGGEDEQFF. The CDR3 nucleotides read TGTGCCACCTCCTGGACTAGCGGGGGGGAGGATGAGCAGTTCTTC.

The genes are TRBV28 and TRBJ2-2, with 7 bases fitting TRBD1. J lost 4 bases, V lost 7 bases, and 6 bases had no gene match. The CDR3 sequence is 14 residues long. From germline, CDR1 is MDHEN and CDR2 SYDVKM. The CDR3 region is CASIKGQSTGELFF. CDR3 sequence (DNA): TGTGCCAGCATCAAGGGACAGTCCACCGGGGAGCTGTTTTTT.

This clonotype was seen more than once but under ten times. V is TRBV12-3 or TRBV12-4 and J is TRBJ2-2, with D unclear. The CDR3 consists of 15 residues. V was pared by 7 bases and J by 4 bases, with 16 bases between. CDR3 residues: CASTLSGPGTGELFF. CDR3 in DNA: TGTGCCAGCACCCTGTCTGGGCCCGGCACCGGGGAGCTGTTTTTT.

The chain recombines TRBV6-5 with TRBJ2-3; D is possibly TRBD2 (6 bases). The CDR3 covers 14 residues. CDR1 and CDR2 from the germline V gene are MNHEY and SVGAGI. Between the trimmed V and J ends, which lost 7 bases and 2 bases, there was a span of 13 bases. The CDR3 region has the DNA TGTGCCAGCAAAGTAGCGGAGGCCACAGATACGCAGTATTTT. Translating it yields CASKVAEATDTQYF.

This clonotype was counted only a few times. The V gene is TRBV7-9, the J gene TRBJ2-7; tentatively, D is TRBD1 or TRBD2 (5 bases each). V lost 5 bases and J lost 0, with 14 bases in between. Germline CDR1 is SEHNR and CDR2 is FQNEAQ (reference sequence). This CDR3 has 15 amino acids. The CDR3 DNA sequence: TGTGCCAGCAGCGACAGCGGTATCAGCTCCTACGAGCAGTACTTC. Amino acids: CASSDSGISSYEQYF.

CDR3: CASSYQGIGAEAFF. In DNA, the CDR3 is TGTGCCAGCAGCTACCAGGGGATAGGGGCTGAAGCTTTCTTT. The genes are TRBV3-1 and TRBJ1-1, with D perhaps matching TRBD1 (6 bases). Germline loops: CDR1 LGHDT, CDR2 YNNKEL (reference sequence). Trimming pared 5 bases from V and 6 bases from J, leaving 16 bases between. The CDR3 is 14 residues long.

V gene TRBV7-9 combines with J gene TRBJ2-3; unclear D gene. Germline V lookup: CDR1 SEHNR, CDR2 FQNEAQ (reference sequence). V was pared by 1 base and J by 5 bases, with 7 bases between. The CDR3 has 13 residues. The CDR3 sequence is CASSLDGRDTQYF. As DNA, the CDR3 is TGTGCCAGCAGCTTAGACGGGCGAGATACGCAGTATTTT.

CDR3 loop: CASSPNSPKETQYF. The CDR3 nucleotides are TGTGCCAGCAGTCCCAACAGTCCTAAGGAGACCCAGTACTTC. The chain carries TRBV12-3 or TRBV12-4 and TRBJ2-5; D uncertain. Trimming shortened V by 5 bases and J by 5 bases, and 15 bases separated the two germline ends. CDR3 length: 14 amino acids.

The chain joins TRBV7-6 to TRBJ2-2, with 11 bases identical to TRBD2. The V gene's germline CDR1 is SGHVS and CDR2 FNYEAQ. V dropped 8 bases and J dropped 6; count of bases not matched to a gene: 8. CDR3 length equals 15 residues. CDR3 DNA sequence: TGTGCCAGCGAAAGTAGCGGGAGGGCCGCCGGGGAGCTGTTTTTT. Amino acid sequence: CASESSGRAAGELFF.

This clonotype has only a few counts. The chain uses TRBV12-3 or TRBV12-4 and TRBJ2-2, with 9 bases that match TRBD2. V lost 6 bases to trimming and J lost 0 bases; unmatched junction nucleotides: 8. The CDR3 is 17 amino acids. DNA for the CDR3: TGTGCCAGCAGCCTTTCTAGCGGGGTCCCGAACACCGGGGAGCTGTTTTTT. Its translation is CASSLSSGVPNTGELFF.

The chain carries TRBV7-9 and TRBJ2-4; D unresolved. The CDR3 has 14 residues. Germline CDR1 reads SEHNR; CDR2 reads FQNEAQ (reference sequence). Trimming took off 5 bases at V and 0 bases at J, with 8 bases between the two ends. The CDR3 loop is CASSLVEAKNIQYF. Written as DNA, the CDR3 is TGTGCCAGCAGCCTAGTTGAAGCCAAAAACATTCAGTACTTC.

This clonotype has more than one count but fewer than ten. V is TRBV7-9 and J is TRBJ2-1, with 10 bases aligning to TRBD2. The CDR3 is made up of 13 amino acids. CDR1 and CDR2 from the germline V gene are SEHNR and FQNEAQ (reference sequence). The V and J ends lost 2 bases and 13 bases, in that order; junction bases with no gene match: 5. In DNA form, the CDR3 reads TGTGCCAGCAGCTTATCAGCGGGAGGGACACAGTTCTTC. It encodes CASSLSAGGTQFF.

This clonotype was detected a few times. This chain links TRBV6-2 or TRBV6-3 with TRBJ2-5; D perhaps matches TRBD1 (6 bases). V dropped 6 bases and J dropped 2 bases, with 10 bases sitting between them. Germline values: CDR1 MNHEY, CDR2 SVGEGT. The CDR3 sequence is 13 residues long. CDR3 nucleotides: TGTGCCAGCAGAAACACAGGGCAAGAGACCCAGTACTTC. It encodes CASRNTGQETQYF.